A selection of T cell receptor beta chains follows, all from one sample in a study of Graves' ophthalmopathy and Graves' hyperthyroidism. TCRdb fed the multiplex PCR reads into MiXCR, producing one record per CDR3 protein. The sample carries more than 1,000,000 distinct CDR3 sequences, about 40% recorded once. Specimen: peripheral blood or thyroid tissue (not recorded which). These receptors all stem from an adult man with Graves' hyperthyroidism. CDR3s include the opening cysteine and the closing phenylalanine or tryptophan. D genes are given only for firm matches. Clone size, where shown, is once, few, many, or a class for clones that have expanded.

clone size: many
J gene: TRBJ1-5
D gene: TRBD1
V gene: TRBV6-2/TRBV6-3
CDR3 DNA: TGTGCCAGCAGTAAACAGGGGCGCAATCAGCCCCAGCATTTT
CDR3 protein: CASSKQGRNQPQHF

clone size: NA
J gene: TRBJ2-7
D gene: TRBD2
V gene: TRBV2
CDR3 DNA: TGTGCCAGCACTAGCGGGACCCCCTACGAGCAGTACTTC
CDR3 protein: CASTSGTPYEQYF

clone size: NA
J gene: TRBJ2-7
D gene: TRBD2
V gene: TRBV4-1
CDR3 DNA: TGCGCCAGCAGCCATCCTGGACTAGCGACCCCCTACGAGCAGTACTTC
CDR3 protein: CASSHPGLATPYEQYF

clone size: few
J gene: TRBJ2-5
D gene: NA
V gene: TRBV2
CDR3 DNA: TGTGCCAGCAGTGTGTCGGGGGAATCACACTTTGAGGAGACCCAGTACTTC
CDR3 protein: CASSVSGESHFEETQYF

clone size: NA
J gene: TRBJ2-5
D gene: TRBD1
V gene: TRBV18
CDR3 DNA: TGTGCCAGCTCCCAACAGGGGTCAAAGACCCAGTACTTC
CDR3 protein: CASSQQGSKTQYF

clone size: many
J gene: TRBJ1-2
D gene: NA
V gene: TRBV5-4
CDR3 DNA: TGTGCCAGCAGCTTGGGGGAGACAGTTTACACCTTC
CDR3 protein: CASSLGETVYTF

clone size: NA
J gene: TRBJ2-7
D gene: NA
V gene: TRBV20-1
CDR3 DNA: TGCAGTGCTAGAGATTCGGGACCGGTCTACGAGCAGTACTTC
CDR3 protein: CSARDSGPVYEQYF

clone size: NA
J gene: TRBJ1-2
D gene: NA
V gene: TRBV29-1
CDR3 DNA: TGCAGCGATACGACAGGCCCGGGGGGTGGCTACACCTTC
CDR3 protein: CSDTTGPGGGYTF

clone size: many
J gene: TRBJ1-5
D gene: NA
V gene: TRBV7-9
CDR3 DNA: TGTGCCAGCAGCTTCGTTGGTCAGCCCCAGCATTTT
CDR3 protein: CASSFVGQPQHF

clone size: NA
J gene: TRBJ2-1
D gene: NA
V gene: TRBV7-9
CDR3 DNA: TGTGCCAGCAGCTTAGAACGCAATGAGCAGTTCTTC
CDR3 protein: CASSLERNEQFF

clone size: NA
J gene: TRBJ2-7
D gene: TRBD2
V gene: TRBV6-2/TRBV6-3
CDR3 DNA: TGTGCCAGCAGTTACGTCAGCGGGAGGGCCTCCGGCGAGCAGTACTTC
CDR3 protein: CASSYVSGRASGEQYF

clone size: many
J gene: TRBJ1-5
D gene: NA
V gene: TRBV5-6
CDR3 DNA: TGTGCCAGCAAAGGGGCTGGACAGCCCCAGCATTTT
CDR3 protein: CASKGAGQPQHF

clone size: many
J gene: TRBJ1-6
D gene: NA
V gene: TRBV9
CDR3 DNA: TGTGCCAGCAGCGTAAAGGGGGATTCACCCCTCCACTTT
CDR3 protein: CASSVKGDSPLHF

clone size: NA
J gene: TRBJ1-1
D gene: NA
V gene: TRBV7-9
CDR3 DNA: TGTGCCAGCAGTCCAATCTCAGGGAGCACTGAAGCTTTCTTT
CDR3 protein: CASSPISGSTEAFF

clone size: NA
J gene: TRBJ1-5
D gene: NA
V gene: TRBV6-5
CDR3 DNA: TGTGCCAGCAGTTACTCGCGGGGGAGCCGTCAGCCCCAGCATTTT
CDR3 protein: CASSYSRGSRQPQHF

clone size: NA
J gene: TRBJ1-3
D gene: NA
V gene: TRBV29-1
CDR3 DNA: TGCAGCGTTGAAGGGAGAGGGGGATATGGAAACACCATATATTTT
CDR3 protein: CSVEGRGGYGNTIYF

clone size: NA
J gene: TRBJ2-3
D gene: NA
V gene: TRBV10-2
CDR3 DNA: TGCGCCAGCACGGGACCGCCGGAGATAGATACGCAGTATTTT
CDR3 protein: CASTGPPEIDTQYF

clone size: many
J gene: TRBJ1-5
D gene: NA
V gene: TRBV2
CDR3 DNA: TGTGCCAGCAGTGAAGGGGAAGGGGGGCAGCCCCAGCATTTT
CDR3 protein: CASSEGEGGQPQHF

clone size: few
J gene: TRBJ2-5
D gene: NA
V gene: TRBV3-1
CDR3 DNA: TGTGCCAGCGGTTCCGATGGGGGAGAGACCCAGTACTTC
CDR3 protein: CASGSDGGETQYF

clone size: few
J gene: TRBJ2-7
D gene: TRBD1
V gene: TRBV4-1
CDR3 DNA: TGCGCCAGCAGCCAAGGACAGGGCTGGTACTACGAGCAGTACTTC
CDR3 protein: CASSQGQGWYYEQYF

clone size: many
J gene: TRBJ1-6
D gene: NA
V gene: TRBV7-9
CDR3 DNA: TGTGCCAGCAGCGTCCCTAGGGCACCCCTCCACTTT
CDR3 protein: CASSVPRAPLHF

clone size: few
J gene: TRBJ2-7
D gene: NA
V gene: TRBV7-3
CDR3 DNA: TGTGCCAGCAGCTTAAATTGGGACGCTGCATCCTACGAGCAGTACTTC
CDR3 protein: CASSLNWDAASYEQYF

clone size: NA
J gene: TRBJ2-7
D gene: NA
V gene: TRBV7-2
CDR3 DNA: TGTGCCAGCAGCCAGTACGTTAGCGAGCAGTACTTC
CDR3 protein: CASSQYVSEQYF

clone size: many
J gene: TRBJ2-2
D gene: TRBD1
V gene: TRBV14
CDR3 DNA: TGTGCCAGCAGCCAAGTTGACAGGGGGCTCGTGTTTTTT
CDR3 protein: CASSQVDRGLVFF

clone size: many
J gene: TRBJ1-1
D gene: NA
V gene: TRBV2
CDR3 DNA: TGTGCTAAGGGGGGTATTGACACTGAAGCTTTCTTT
CDR3 protein: CAKGGIDTEAFF

clone size: NA
J gene: TRBJ1-5
D gene: NA
V gene: TRBV11-2
CDR3 DNA: TGTGCCAGCAGCTCGGGTCTGAGGGGGACGAATCAGCCCCAGCATTTT
CDR3 protein: CASSSGLRGTNQPQHF

clone size: NA
J gene: TRBJ2-5
D gene: NA
V gene: TRBV20-1
CDR3 DNA: TGCAGTGCCTCGTGGGGGGTGGAGACCCAGTACTTC
CDR3 protein: CSASWGVETQYF

clone size: many
J gene: TRBJ2-5
D gene: NA
V gene: TRBV15
CDR3 DNA: TGTGCCACCAGCAGACATCCCCGAGAGGAGACCCAGTACTTC
CDR3 protein: CATSRHPREETQYF

clone size: NA
J gene: TRBJ2-7
D gene: NA
V gene: TRBV4-2
CDR3 DNA: TGTGCCAGCAGCCCCAACCGAGTGCCAGGCGGCGAGCAGTACTTC
CDR3 protein: CASSPNRVPGGEQYF

clone size: many
J gene: TRBJ2-5
D gene: TRBD1
V gene: TRBV2
CDR3 DNA: TGTGCCAGCAACGGACAGGCACAGGAGACCCAGTACTTC
CDR3 protein: CASNGQAQETQYF

clone size: NA
J gene: TRBJ2-6
D gene: NA
V gene: TRBV11-2
CDR3 DNA: TGTGCCAGCAGCCTCAGTTCTGGGACCAACGTCCTGACTTTC
CDR3 protein: CASSLSSGTNVLTF

clone size: many
J gene: TRBJ1-1
D gene: NA
V gene: TRBV5-6
CDR3 DNA: TGTGCCAGCAGCTTGGTCGACCTGAACACTGAAGCTTTCTTT
CDR3 protein: CASSLVDLNTEAFF

clone size: few
J gene: TRBJ2-7
D gene: NA
V gene: TRBV20-1
CDR3 DNA: TGCAGTGCTAGAGAAGCCCCCGGGGCAGCGAATTTCTACGAGCAGTACTTC
CDR3 protein: CSAREAPGAANFYEQYF

clone size: NA
J gene: TRBJ1-5
D gene: NA
V gene: TRBV2
CDR3 DNA: TGTGCCAGCACTGGGGGAAGGGCGGGTAGTCAGCCCCAGCATTTT
CDR3 protein: CASTGGRAGSQPQHF

clone size: many
J gene: TRBJ2-2
D gene: NA
V gene: TRBV7-2
CDR3 DNA: TGTGCCAGCGGTGGCTTTTGGTCAGTGCCCGTAAGGGAGCTGTTTTTT
CDR3 protein: CASGGFWSVPVRELFF

clone size: many
J gene: TRBJ2-7
D gene: NA
V gene: TRBV14
CDR3 DNA: TGTGCCAGCAGCCAAGTTTGGCTTCCGACCGACGAGCAGTACTTC
CDR3 protein: CASSQVWLPTDEQYF

clone size: NA
J gene: TRBJ1-1
D gene: NA
V gene: TRBV19
CDR3 DNA: TGTGCCAGCTTAACTGGGGTAGGGAACACTGAAGCTTTCTTT
CDR3 protein: CASLTGVGNTEAFF

clone size: NA
J gene: TRBJ2-7
D gene: TRBD2
V gene: TRBV2
CDR3 DNA: TGTGCCAGCAGCCCCGGGACTAGCGGGTTATTTGGCTACGAGCAGTACTTC
CDR3 protein: CASSPGTSGLFGYEQYF

clone size: few
J gene: TRBJ1-1
D gene: NA
V gene: TRBV4-3
CDR3 DNA: TGCGCCAGCAGCCAAGGCCCCGGGGGAGGGAAGAACACTGAAGCTTTCTTT
CDR3 protein: CASSQGPGGGKNTEAFF

clone size: NA
J gene: TRBJ2-5
D gene: NA
V gene: TRBV29-1
CDR3 DNA: TGCAGCGTTGAAACTAGTGAGGAGACCCAGTACTTC
CDR3 protein: CSVETSEETQYF

clone size: many
J gene: TRBJ1-1
D gene: NA
V gene: TRBV19
CDR3 DNA: TGTGCCAGTAGTGTACAGGGACCGAACACTGAAGCTTTCTTT
CDR3 protein: CASSVQGPNTEAFF

clone size: many
J gene: TRBJ2-5
D gene: NA
V gene: TRBV7-9
CDR3 DNA: TGTGCCAGCAGCCCGAAGACAGGGAGGGAGACCCAGTACTTC
CDR3 protein: CASSPKTGRETQYF

clone size: NA
J gene: TRBJ2-2
D gene: TRBD1
V gene: TRBV14
CDR3 DNA: TGTGCCAGCAGCAAACGAATCAGACAGGGTAGCACCGGGGAGCTGTTTTTT
CDR3 protein: CASSKRIRQGSTGELFF

clone size: NA
J gene: TRBJ2-2
D gene: NA
V gene: TRBV9
CDR3 DNA: TGTGCCAGCAGCCCACAACAGGGTGCGGGGTTCCGGGAGCTGTTTTTT
CDR3 protein: CASSPQQGAGFRELFF

clone size: NA
J gene: TRBJ2-2
D gene: NA
V gene: TRBV12-3/TRBV12-4
CDR3 DNA: TGTGCCAGCAGTCCCCCCAGTGGGGCCGGGGAGCTGTTTTTT
CDR3 protein: CASSPPSGAGELFF

clone size: few
J gene: TRBJ1-4
D gene: NA
V gene: TRBV5-5
CDR3 DNA: TGTGCCAGCAGGCCAACACCGGCAACTAATGAAAAACTGTTTTTT
CDR3 protein: CASRPTPATNEKLFF

clone size: few
J gene: TRBJ2-7
D gene: NA
V gene: TRBV7-2
CDR3 DNA: TGTGCCAGCAGCAATGACGGCTACGAGCAGTACTTC
CDR3 protein: CASSNDGYEQYF

clone size: few
J gene: TRBJ1-1
D gene: TRBD1
V gene: TRBV28
CDR3 DNA: TGTGCCAGCAGATACACCGGGACAGGGGCGAACACTGAAGCTTTCTTT
CDR3 protein: CASRYTGTGANTEAFF

clone size: many
J gene: TRBJ2-5
D gene: TRBD1
V gene: TRBV29-1
CDR3 DNA: TGCAGCGTTGCTGGGACAGCACCGCAAGAGACCCAGTACTTC
CDR3 protein: CSVAGTAPQETQYF

clone size: many
J gene: TRBJ2-2
D gene: TRBD1
V gene: TRBV7-9
CDR3 DNA: TGTGCCAGCAGCTCAGGGGGACGGACTAACACCGGGGAGCTGTTTTTT
CDR3 protein: CASSSGGRTNTGELFF

clone size: many
J gene: TRBJ2-2
D gene: NA
V gene: TRBV20-1
CDR3 DNA: TGCAGTGCTAGTACCCACCTCACCGGGGAGCTGTTTTTT
CDR3 protein: CSASTHLTGELFF

clone size: NA
J gene: TRBJ1-5
D gene: NA
V gene: TRBV7-8
CDR3 DNA: TGTGCCAGCAGCCAAACAGGCCCCATTGGGGCGAATCAGCCCCAGCATTTT
CDR3 protein: CASSQTGPIGANQPQHF

clone size: NA
J gene: TRBJ2-7
D gene: NA
V gene: TRBV2
CDR3 DNA: TGTGCCAGCAGTGTTTCGGGACAAGGGTGGCTGGAGCAGTACTTC
CDR3 protein: CASSVSGQGWLEQYF